These 5 T cell receptor beta chains originate from one sample sequenced in a study of metastatic and nonmetastatic thyroid tumors. TCRdb re-called the PCR reads with MiXCR. The data contain about 21,000 clones, approximately 30% of them seen just once; the ten biggest clones take up approximately 21%. Not a single patient had been given any form of treatment at any point before undergoing thyroid surgery. Sequenced material: blood. Receptors originate from a female donor with papillary thyroid cancer or a benign thyroid nodule (not recorded which). Some clones in this sample may be carry-over from other donors' samples.

This clone is labeled medium-sized. The chain combines TRBV2 with TRBJ2-3; 12 bases map to TRBD2. The V gene's germline CDR1 is SNHLY and CDR2 FYNNEI. The ends lost 3 bases at V and 4 bases at J; junction bases unmatched: 5. The CDR3 runs to 16 residues. This CDR3 is CASSDPSGGASDTQYF. The CDR3 nucleotides are TGTGCCAGCAGTGACCCTAGCGGGGGGGCGTCAGATACGCAGTATTTT.

This clone was picked up a small number of times. This chain joins TRBV20-1 and TRBJ2-7, with D maybe TRBD1 (5 bases). V dropped 0 bases and J dropped 2 bases, with 14 bases sitting between them. The CDR3 contains 15 residues. In germline, CDR1 is DFQATT, CDR2 SNEGSKA (reference sequence). The DNA of the CDR3 is TGCAGTGCTAGAGATCGAGATAAGGGGACCTACGAGCAGTACTTC. Its protein product is CSARDRDKGTYEQYF.

The chain employs TRBV9 and TRBJ2-7; 7 bases line up with TRBD2. The J segment lost 0 bases and the V segment lost 6 bases, leaving 6 bases of the junction unmatched. This CDR3 is 14 amino acids long. The germline CDR1 and CDR2 sequences are SGDLS and YYNGEE. Here the CDR3 DNA reads TGTGCCAGCACCGTGGGCGGGAGCTCCTACGAGCAGTACTTC. It encodes CASTVGGSSYEQYF.

This clone is judged medium-sized. The genes are TRBV9 and TRBJ2-2, with TRBD2 matching over 7 bases. V trimming: 5 bases; J trimming: 8 bases; junction bases outside the gene matches: 12. CDR1 is SGDLS and CDR2 is YYNGEE in the germline V gene. CDR3 length equals 15 residues. CDR3 nucleotide sequence: TGTGCCAGCAGTCAACCGGGACTATCAATAGGGGAGCTGTTTTTT. Amino acids: CASSQPGLSIGELFF.

This clone was recorded at least ten times. The chain couples TRBV2 to TRBJ2-1, with TRBD2 matching over 11 bases. J gave up 8 bases and V 4 bases, and 7 bases lay outside the gene matches. This CDR3 has 15 amino acids. CDR1 and CDR2 (germline): SNHLY, FYNNEI. As DNA, the CDR3 is TGTGCCAGCAGTGCGACTAGCGGGGTTTTGTATGAGCAGTTCTTC. It translates to CASSATSGVLYEQFF.